One sample yielded the 18 T cell receptor beta chains listed below, sequenced in a study of low-dose radiotherapy and immunotherapy resistance in tumors. Sample time point: before trial treatment. Over roughly 19 PCR cycles, TCRs were amplified from a constant-region primer and V-primer adapter. TCRdb reprocessed the reads with MiXCR, giving one entry per CDR3 protein. The repertoire holds about 47,000 distinct CDR3 sequences, with over 9.5% as singletons. The specimen was PBMCs, collected before treatment. The receptors were sampled from a female donor with ovarian cancer.

Concerning this clonotype: With a far larger clone one base away, a read error is the likely cause. The V call is TRBV11-2, the J call TRBJ2-5, with a tentative D call TRBD2 (5 bases). Trimming stripped 0 bases from V and 11 bases from J, with 28 bases between. Germline CDR1 reads SGHAT; CDR2 reads FQNNGV. This CDR3 contains 18 residues. As DNA, the CDR3 is TGTGCCAGCAGCTTAGATCCCATACTAGATCCCTCCTACAATGAGCAGTACTTC. It encodes CASSLDPILDPSYNEQYF.

This clonotype was seen repeatedly, ten times or more. The rearrangement uses TRBV28 and TRBJ2-7, with D uncertain. V was trimmed by 4 bases and J by 6 bases, leaving 19 bases between them. Germline assignment: CDR1 MDHEN and CDR2 SYDVKM. The CDR3 has 15 amino acids. The CDR3 bases are TGTGCCAGCAGTTCCCACCTTTTAGCATCGCGCGAGCAGTACTTC. It is translated as CASSSHLLASREQYF.

There are many counts of this clonotype. This chain connects TRBV3-1 to TRBJ2-7, with D perhaps matching TRBD1 (6 bases). Trimming cost V 5 bases and J 1 base, with 12 bases left between them. Germline CDR1 LGHDT, CDR2 YNNKEL (reference sequence). CDR3 size: 14 residues. The CDR3 sequence: CASSTGTPSYEQYF. The CDR3 DNA sequence: TGTGCCAGCAGCACCGGGACACCATCCTACGAGCAGTACTTC.

The V call is TRBV20-1, the J call TRBJ2-2; 9 bases agree with TRBD2. The CDR3 consists of 14 residues. CDR1 is DFQATT, CDR2 SNEGSKA, per germline (reference sequence). Trimming at V came to 2 bases and at J to 7 bases, leaving 5 bases not matched to a gene. In DNA form, the CDR3 reads TGCAGTGCTAGACCGGGACTAGCTGTCGGGGAGCTGTTTTTT. Amino acid sequence: CSARPGLAVGELFF.

This clonotype showed up many times. The V gene is TRBV10-2, the J gene TRBJ2-3; the match to TRBD1 covers 10 bases. CDR3 length equals 18 residues. V lost 5 bases, J lost 2 bases, and 13 bases stayed unmatched. Germline CDR1 reads WSHSY; CDR2 reads SAAADI. The CDR3 coding sequence is TGCGCCAGCAGTAAGGGACAGGGGAGTGGTAGTAACACAGATACGCAGTATTTT. Its protein product is CASSKGQGSGSNTDTQYF.

In this sample, this clonotype turned up many times. V usage is TRBV21-1 and J usage is TRBJ1-2; the D call of TRBD1 is as the table states it, not checked on the DNA. TRBV21-1 is given as a pseudogene. The CDR3 loop spans 18 amino acids. This CDR3 reads CASSKLPSLDRVDYGYTF. The CDR3 DNA reads as TGTGCCAGCAGCAAACTTCCCTCGCTCGACAGGGTGGACTATGGCTACACCTTC.

On this clonotype: This sequence may be a read error, since a much larger clone differs from it by one base. The V call is TRBV20-1, the J call TRBJ1-1; D not certain. The CDR3 has 13 residues. Germline V gene sequence: CDR1 DFQATT, CDR2 SNEGSKA (reference sequence). Trimming cost V 6 bases and J 3 bases, with 14 bases left between them. The chain's CDR3 is CSALGEGDTEAFF. Written as DNA, the CDR3 is TGCAGTGCGCTGGGAGAGGGAGACACTGAAGCTTTCTTT.

This clonotype was recorded many times. The gene calls are TRBV3-1 and TRBJ2-7; 7 bases agree with TRBD2. Unmatched junction bases numbered 0, after V lost 0 bases and J lost 4 bases. Germline V gene data show CDR1 as LGHDT and CDR2 as YNNKEL (reference sequence). This CDR3 is built from 13 residues. The CDR3 loop is CASSQEGGYEQYF. In DNA, the CDR3 is TGTGCCAGCAGCCAAGAGGGAGGGTACGAGCAGTACTTC.

Ten or more counts support this clonotype. The J gene is TRBJ1-1, the V gene TRBV29-1; possibly TRBD1 for D (6 bases). The CDR3 has 15 amino acids. V was cut by 4 bases and J by 9 bases, with 24 bases left in between. Germline values: CDR1 SQVTM, CDR2 ANQGSEA. CDR3 in DNA: TGCAGCGTTGCCGAACCCCGGGACATGGGGGGTCAAGCTTTCTTT. The encoded protein is CSVAEPRDMGGQAFF.

To note about this clonotype: A read error likely explains this, since a far larger clone differs by one base. This chain links TRBV6-6 with TRBJ2-7; 8 bases are shared with TRBD2. V gave up 5 bases and J gave up 7 bases; unmatched junction bases: 16. The germline V gene has CDR1 MNHNY and CDR2 SVGAGI (reference sequence). The CDR3 runs to 16 residues. CDR3 in DNA: TGTGCCAGCAGTCTAGCAGCGGGAGACTCGAGGAATGAGCAGTACTTC. Translation: CASSLAAGDSRNEQYF.

In its sample, this clonotype was seen a few times. J is TRBJ1-1 and V is TRBV9; D remains unclear. The V gene's germline CDR1 is SGDLS and CDR2 YYNGEE. This CDR3 contains 14 residues. V was cut by 4 bases and J by 3 bases, with 13 bases left in between. The CDR3 here is CASSPQRADTEAFF. CDR3 coding DNA: TGTGCCAGCAGCCCCCAGAGGGCGGACACTGAAGCTTTCTTT.

The V and J genes are TRBV9 and TRBJ2-7; D ambiguous. Trimming pared 0 bases from V and 2 bases from J, leaving 12 bases between. Germline V lookup: CDR1 SGDLS, CDR2 YYNGEE. This CDR3 is 15 amino acids long. The CDR3 nucleotides are TGTGCCAGCAGCGTAGCGGTGTTGACAACCTACGAGCAGTACTTC. Translating it yields CASSVAVLTTYEQYF.

This clonotype has a count of ten or more. This rearrangement joins TRBV19 to TRBJ1-4; perhaps TRBD1 as D (5 bases). Trimming stripped 5 bases from V and 0 bases from J, with 13 bases between. Germline CDR1 is LNHDA and CDR2 is SQIVND (reference sequence). This CDR3 spans 16 amino acids. The CDR3: CASSVHGGATNEKLFF. The CDR3 coding sequence is TGTGCCAGTAGTGTCCACGGGGGGGCAACTAATGAAAAACTGTTTTTT.

This clonotype was seen ten or more times. The chain combines TRBV7-2 with TRBJ2-5; TRBD1 or TRBD2 may be the D gene (5 bases each). Germline V CDR1 and CDR2: SGHTA, FQGNSA. The CDR3 is 16 amino acids. Trimming stripped 1 base from V and 3 bases from J, with 15 bases between. This CDR3 reads CASSLEGLAKEETQYF. In DNA form, the CDR3 reads TGTGCCAGCAGCTTAGAGGGGCTAGCAAAGGAAGAGACCCAGTACTTC.

This clonotype was detected many times. The chain combines TRBV10-3 with TRBJ2-3, with TRBD1 as a possible D gene (6 bases). V was trimmed by 6 bases and J by 4 bases, leaving 17 bases between them. Germline V gene lookup returns CDR1 ENHRY and CDR2 SYGVKD. This CDR3 is 15 amino acids long. CDR3 sequence: CAISDSQGYSDTQYF. The CDR3 region has the DNA TGTGCCATCAGCGATTCACAGGGATATTCAGATACGCAGTATTTT.

This clonotype occurred many times. V and J are TRBV12-5 and TRBJ1-1, with D perhaps matching TRBD1 (5 bases). The CDR3 sequence is 16 residues long. Germline-derived CDR1 and CDR2 are LGHNT and FRNRAP. The V and J ends lost 0 bases and 1 base respectively, with 12 bases between them. CDR3 amino acids: CASGLVPAGPNTEAFF. The CDR3 DNA sequence: TGTGCTAGTGGTTTGGTACCGGCAGGGCCGAACACTGAAGCTTTCTTT.

V gene TRBV12-3 or TRBV12-4 combines with J gene TRBJ2-7, with 11 bases identical to TRBD2. This CDR3 spans 14 amino acids. Trimming took 6 bases from V and 3 from J; bases not matched to a gene: 4. The CDR3, as DNA: TGTGCCAGCAGCATAGCGGGGGGGGACTACGAGCAGTACTTC. Protein product: CASSIAGGDYEQYF.

This clonotype was seen many times. The chain employs TRBV20-1 and TRBJ2-5, with 9 bases identical to TRBD2. Germline V gene sequence: CDR1 DFQATT, CDR2 SNEGSKA (reference sequence). CDR3 length: 12 residues. The V and J ends lost 2 bases and 7 bases, in that order; junction bases with no gene match: 2. This CDR3 is CSARSSGGTQYF. The CDR3 DNA reads TGCAGTGCTAGAAGTAGCGGGGGGACCCAGTACTTC.